This T cell receptor beta chain emerged from a study of CD8+ T cells in alopecia areata. Investigators isolated RNA and reverse transcribed it into cDNA to act as the sequencing template. TCRdb's table, derived via immunoSEQ multiplex PCR, lists solely in-frame clones and lacks some. This sample yields 190,000 or so clones, of which 55% to 70% are seen a single time; around 3.2% belongs to the top ten. CDR1 SEHNR and CDR2 FQNEAQ come from the germline V gene (reference sequence). CDR3 size: 12 residues. The V gene lost 8 bases and the J gene lost 8 bases, with 10 bases spanning the gap. The treatment is: oral pan-JAK inhibitor, 5-10 mg twice daily.

The rearrangement joins TRBV7-9 to TRBJ1-6; D unresolved. Sequenced here: CD4+ T cells sorted from blood, sampled at week 4, from a patient treated with tofacitinib. This sequence originates from a human donor with alopecia areata. CDR3 DNA sequence: TGTGCCAGCGCCATAGATTATTCACCCCTCCACTTT. It is translated as CASAIDYSPLHF.